Below, 30 T cell receptor beta chains from the same sample are listed, as sequenced in a study of cytotoxic CD8 clonotypes in ibrutinib-treated CLL. Produced via immunoSEQ multiplex PCR; TCRdb's table is partial and in-frame only. Of approximately 32,000 clones listed, roughly two thirds are singletons. Here the sequenced sample was PBMCs, taken before ibrutinib treatment. Source of these receptors: a human donor with chronic lymphocytic leukemia.

The V and J genes are TRBV28 and TRBJ1-1; tentative D call: TRBD1 (5 bases). V dropped 6 bases and J dropped 0 bases, with 11 bases sitting between them. Looked up from germline, CDR1 is MDHEN and CDR2 is SYDVKM. CDR3 length: 14 residues. CDR3 bases: TGTGCCAGCAGACCCGGGACGGTGAACACTGAAGCTTTCTTT. It specifies CASRPGTVNTEAFF.

About this clone itself: A junction end diverges from the germline sequence, so it may reflect a read error. The chain has TRBV6-4 and TRBJ2-7, with D perhaps matching TRBD2 (7 bases). There are 17 residues in the CDR3. Germline V lookup: CDR1 MRHNA, CDR2 SNTAGT. CDR3 DNA sequence: TGTGCCAGCAGTGACTCGACAGGTCGGGGGGCCACCTACCAGCAGTACTTC. Amino acids: CASSDSTGRGATYQQYF.

CDR3 DNA: TGCGCCAGCAGCTTGGTGGTCGAATCCTACAATGAGCAGTTCTTC. It encodes CASSLVVESYNEQFF. The rearrangement links TRBV5-1 to TRBJ2-1; the D is unclear. The CDR3 is 15 amino acids. Germline V gene lookup returns CDR1 SGHRS and CDR2 YFSETQ. V gave up 0 bases and J gave up 1 base, with 8 bases separating them. Combining the CDR3 with reference TRBV5-1 and TRBJ2-1 gives the whole variable domain KAGVTQTPRYLIKTRGQQVTLSCSPISGHRSVSWYQQTPGQGLQFLFEYFSETQRNKGNFPGRFSGRQFSNSRSEMNVSTLELGDSALYLCASSLVVESYNEQFFGPGTRLTVL.

The rearrangement joins TRBV7-6 to TRBJ1-3, with D maybe TRBD1 (6 bases). V was clipped by 1 base and J by 4 bases, with 14 bases between them. Per the germline V gene, CDR1 is SGHVS and CDR2 is FNYEAQ. CDR3 size: 16 residues. The CDR3 loop is CASSLGPQGAGNTIYF. CDR3 sequence (DNA): TGTGCCAGCAGCTTAGGACCACAGGGTGCGGGAAACACCATATATTTT.

This clone was seen only a few times. The rearrangement uses TRBV6-5 and TRBJ1-1; D possibly corresponds to TRBD1 (5 bases). Trimming shortened V by 6 bases and J by 5 bases, and 13 bases separated the two germline ends. CDR3 size: 13 residues. Germline V gene lookup returns CDR1 MNHEY and CDR2 SVGAGI. CDR3 nucleotide sequence: TGTGCCAGCAGATGGCAGGGCGGAACTGAAGCTTTCTTT. It is translated as CASRWQGGTEAFF.

This rearrangement joins TRBV19 to TRBJ2-7; D tentatively reads TRBD1 or TRBD2 (6 bases each). Trimming removed 4 bases from V and 0 bases from J, with 16 bases in between. CDR1 and CDR2 (germline): LNHDA, SQIVND (reference sequence). The length of the CDR3 is 16 residues. The chain's CDR3 is CASSKGGQYSSYEQYF. For the CDR3, the DNA is TGTGCCAGTAGTAAGGGAGGACAGTACAGCTCCTACGAGCAGTACTTC.

The chain uses TRBV6-5 and TRBJ1-1, with D maybe TRBD1 (6 bases). Between the trimmed V and J ends, which lost 2 bases and 2 bases, there was a span of 12 bases. CDR1 and CDR2 (germline): MNHEY, SVGAGI. The CDR3 covers 15 residues. The CDR3 nucleotides read TGTGCCAGCAGTTACGGGGGCGGCCGAAACACTGAAGCTTTCTTT. Its translation is CASSYGGGRNTEAFF.

This chain connects TRBV4-2 to TRBJ2-1; 10 nucleotides align to TRBD2. Germline loops: CDR1 LGHNA, CDR2 YNFKEQ. V shed 1 base and J 0 bases; nucleotides not matched to a gene: 15. The CDR3 length is 21 residues. CDR3 DNA sequence: TGTGCCAGCAGCCAAGTTTACAGCGGGAGGGATCAATTTAGCTCCTACAATGAGCAGTTCTTC. This sequence encodes CASSQVYSGRDQFSSYNEQFF.

The V call is TRBV15, the J call TRBJ1-5; D gene ambiguous. Germline loops: CDR1 LNHNV, CDR2 YYDKDF (reference sequence). Trimming shortened V by 0 bases and J by 0 bases, and 6 bases separated the two germline ends. This CDR3 has 15 amino acids. CDR3 region: CATSRERYSNQPQHF. Written as DNA, the CDR3 is TGTGCCACCAGCAGAGAGAGGTATAGCAATCAGCCCCAGCATTTT.

This chain links TRBV10-3 with TRBJ2-3; D unclear. The CDR3 loop spans 15 amino acids. Germline V gene sequence: CDR1 ENHRY, CDR2 SYGVKD. Trimming left V 6 bases short and J 6 bases short, with 19 bases between. The CDR3, as DNA: TGTGCCATCAGCGAAAGGACCCTTCCGGGTGATACGCAGTATTTT. Translating it yields CAISERTLPGDTQYF.

As DNA, the CDR3 is TGTGCCAGCACGGGTGTGGACAGGGGGCCTGATGGCTACACCTTC. This translates into CASTGVDRGPDGYTF. V gene TRBV2 combines with J gene TRBJ1-2; TRBD1 matches 11 bases. The CDR3 length is 15 residues. Germline V gene sequence: CDR1 SNHLY, CDR2 FYNNEI. V was clipped by 7 bases and J by 6 bases; unmatched bases: 10.

This clone showed up just a few times. The V call is TRBV28, the J call TRBJ2-1, with TRBD2 matching over 10 bases. Germline trimming cut 6 bases from V and 5 bases from J; bases unmatched to any gene: 7. From germline, CDR1 is MDHEN and CDR2 SYDVKM. The CDR3 spans 15 residues. The CDR3 nucleotides are TGTGCCAGCAGCTACCCCGGACTAGCGGACAATGAGCAGTTCTTC. Its protein product is CASSYPGLADNEQFF. The variable domain in full, completed from reference TRBV28 and TRBJ2-1, reads DVKVTQSSRYLVKRTGEKVFLECVQDMDHENMFWYRQDPGLGLRLIYFSYDVKMKEKGDIPEGYSVSREKKERFSLILESASTNQTSMYLCASSYPGLADNEQFFGPGTRLTVL.

The CDR3, as DNA: TGCGCCAGCAGCCTAAACCCGGGACCGACAACTGGAAACACCATATATTTT. As protein: CASSLNPGPTTGNTIYF. The chain employs TRBV5-1 and TRBJ1-3, with D maybe TRBD1 (5 bases). From germline, CDR1 is SGHRS and CDR2 YFSETQ. V was clipped by 4 bases and J by 2 bases, with 19 bases between them. This CDR3 comprises 17 residues.

This clone was recorded a few times. The V and J genes are TRBV7-9 and TRBJ2-7; D is possibly TRBD1 (7 bases). This CDR3 is 16 amino acids long. Germline V gene lookup returns CDR1 SEHNR and CDR2 FQNEAQ (reference sequence). Trimming shortened V by 5 bases and J by 3 bases, and 20 bases separated the two germline ends. The CDR3 DNA reads as TGTGCCAGCAGCCTCCTAGGGTCCAGGGGGGTCTACGAGCAGTACTTC. Translated: CASSLLGSRGVYEQYF.

The chain employs TRBV20-1 and TRBJ1-5; no clear D gene. The ends were cut back, 7 bases at V and 5 bases at J, with 3 bases in the middle. Germline V gene lookup returns CDR1 DFQATT and CDR2 SNEGSKA (reference sequence). The CDR3 spans 9 residues. The CDR3 sequence: CSVDQPQHF. The CDR3 DNA sequence: TGCAGTGTAGATCAGCCCCAGCATTTT.

The rearrangement uses TRBV19 and TRBJ1-2; no clear D gene. Trimming cost V 11 bases and J 8 bases, with 18 bases left between them. This CDR3 has 12 amino acids. In germline, CDR1 is LNHDA, CDR2 SQIVND (reference sequence). The CDR3 region has the DNA TGTGCCTCCCAATGGCCCCTGGAGGGCTACACCTTC. Its protein is CASQWPLEGYTF.

This chain uses TRBV28 with TRBJ2-1; TRBD1 agrees at 10 bases. The ends lost 5 bases at V and 4 bases at J; junction bases unmatched: 5. CDR1 is MDHEN and CDR2 is SYDVKM in the germline V gene. The CDR3 runs 15 residues. The CDR3 region is CASSGWDRGYNEQFF. The CDR3 DNA follows: TGTGCCAGCAGTGGATGGGACAGGGGATACAATGAGCAGTTCTTC.

This chain links TRBV5-1 with TRBJ2-2; D may be TRBD2 (5 bases). The CDR3 runs 16 residues. Trimming took off 4 bases at V and 0 bases at J, with 13 bases between the two ends. Germline V gene lookup returns CDR1 SGHRS and CDR2 YFSETQ. CDR3 in DNA: TGCGCCAGCAGCAATAGGACTGCCGCGAACACCGGGGAGCTGTTTTTT. Protein sequence: CASSNRTAANTGELFF.

This rearrangement joins TRBV28 to TRBJ2-7; 9 nucleotides line up with TRBD1. V shed 8 bases and J 11 bases; nucleotides not matched to a gene: 10. The CDR3 runs 12 residues. Per germline, CDR1 MDHEN and CDR2 SYDVKM. The CDR3 loop is CASGTGGRSEYF. The CDR3 bases are TGTGCCAGCGGAACAGGGGGCCGCAGCGAGTACTTC.

V usage is TRBV5-6 and J usage is TRBJ2-7; TRBD1 might be the D (6 bases). This CDR3 has 14 amino acids. V shed 2 bases and J shed 4 bases, with 13 bases lying between them. Germline V gene sequence: CDR1 SGHDT, CDR2 YYEEEE. This chain's CDR3 is CASSFGVGGYEQYF. CDR3 DNA: TGTGCCAGCAGCTTCGGTGTAGGGGGTTACGAGCAGTACTTC.

V gene TRBV18 combines with J gene TRBJ1-3; D is unresolved. V was clipped by 0 bases and J by 1 base, with 10 bases between them. Per germline, CDR1 KGHSH and CDR2 LQKENI. The CDR3 has 16 residues. CDR3 sequence: CASSPPMTASGNTIYF. CDR3 nucleotides: TGTGCCAGCTCACCACCGATGACTGCGTCTGGAAACACCATATATTTT.

In this sample, this clone turned up a few times. V usage is TRBV28 and J usage is TRBJ1-2; no clear D. Germline V lookup: CDR1 MDHEN, CDR2 SYDVKM. V dropped 2 bases and J dropped 7 bases, with 8 bases sitting between them. The CDR3 length is 12 residues. CDR3 protein: CASSLPLGGYTF. The CDR3 nucleotides are TGTGCCAGCAGTTTACCCCTGGGTGGCTACACCTTC.

V gene TRBV5-1 combines with J gene TRBJ1-4, with TRBD1 as a possible D gene (5 bases). The CDR3 loop spans 15 amino acids. Germline loops: CDR1 SGHRS, CDR2 YFSETQ. The germline V and J ends were trimmed by 0 bases and 1 base, with 7 bases remaining between them. The CDR3 sequence is CASSLVGVTNEKLFF. In nucleotides, the CDR3 is TGCGCCAGCAGCTTGGTAGGGGTAACTAATGAAAAACTGTTTTTT.

The V call is TRBV4-1, the J call TRBJ1-3; TRBD1 aligns across 10 bases. CDR1 is MGHRA and CDR2 is YSYEKL in the germline V gene. With 1 base clipped from V and 0 bases from J, the junction kept 0 bases outside the gene matches. The CDR3 is made up of 16 amino acids. CDR3 loop: CASSQGTGGSGNTIYF. CDR3 coding DNA: TGCGCCAGCAGCCAAGGGACAGGGGGCTCTGGAAACACCATATATTTT.

The V and J genes are TRBV25-1 and TRBJ1-4, with D perhaps matching TRBD1 (6 bases). V was trimmed by 0 bases and J by 4 bases, leaving 15 bases between them. The germline V gene encodes CDR1 MGHDK and CDR2 SYGVNS. The CDR3 spans 17 residues. The CDR3 sequence is CASSEYLPGQFNEKLFF. The CDR3 DNA follows: TGTGCCAGCAGTGAATATCTCCCAGGACAGTTTAATGAAAAACTGTTTTTT.

The V and J genes are TRBV27 and TRBJ2-3, with unresolved D. The V gene lost 4 bases and the J gene lost 3 bases, with 11 bases spanning the gap. CDR3 length: 14 amino acids. Germline assignment: CDR1 MNHEY and CDR2 SMNVEV (reference sequence). CDR3 region: CASSSGWITDTQYF. The CDR3, as DNA: TGTGCCAGCAGTTCAGGATGGATTACAGATACGCAGTATTTT.

The chain joins TRBV28 to TRBJ1-2; D remains ambiguous. Trimming stripped 6 bases from V and 0 bases from J, with 14 bases between. Germline values: CDR1 MDHEN, CDR2 SYDVKM. This CDR3 comprises 15 residues. The CDR3 protein is CASSSLESANYGYTF. The DNA for the CDR3 is TGTGCCAGCAGCTCATTGGAGTCGGCTAACTATGGCTACACCTTC.

The rearrangement joins TRBV4-1 to TRBJ1-1; tentatively, D is TRBD1 (5 bases). The CDR3 has 15 amino acids. CDR1 and CDR2 from the germline V gene are MGHRA and YSYEKL. V was clipped by 0 bases and J by 2 bases, with 10 bases between them. Here the CDR3 DNA reads TGCGCCAGCAGCCAAGAAGTAGGGGCAAACACTGAAGCTTTCTTT. It encodes CASSQEVGANTEAFF.

The V gene is TRBV10-2, the J gene TRBJ2-7, with unresolved D. The ends were cut back, 4 bases at V and 3 bases at J, with 4 bases in the middle. This CDR3 contains 11 residues. Per the germline V gene, CDR1 is WSHSY and CDR2 is SAAADI. The CDR3 reads CASSVGYEQYF. CDR3 DNA: TGCGCCAGCAGTGTAGGCTACGAGCAGTACTTC.

The CDR3 protein is CASSPLATQETQYF. For the CDR3, the DNA is TGTGCCAGCAGCCCCCTAGCGACCCAAGAGACCCAGTACTTC. The chain is built from TRBV11-2 and TRBJ2-5, with D possibly matching TRBD2 (6 bases). Trimming cost V 5 bases and J 1 base, with 11 bases left between them. The CDR3 has 14 amino acids. Germline-derived CDR1 and CDR2 are SGHAT and FQNNGV.